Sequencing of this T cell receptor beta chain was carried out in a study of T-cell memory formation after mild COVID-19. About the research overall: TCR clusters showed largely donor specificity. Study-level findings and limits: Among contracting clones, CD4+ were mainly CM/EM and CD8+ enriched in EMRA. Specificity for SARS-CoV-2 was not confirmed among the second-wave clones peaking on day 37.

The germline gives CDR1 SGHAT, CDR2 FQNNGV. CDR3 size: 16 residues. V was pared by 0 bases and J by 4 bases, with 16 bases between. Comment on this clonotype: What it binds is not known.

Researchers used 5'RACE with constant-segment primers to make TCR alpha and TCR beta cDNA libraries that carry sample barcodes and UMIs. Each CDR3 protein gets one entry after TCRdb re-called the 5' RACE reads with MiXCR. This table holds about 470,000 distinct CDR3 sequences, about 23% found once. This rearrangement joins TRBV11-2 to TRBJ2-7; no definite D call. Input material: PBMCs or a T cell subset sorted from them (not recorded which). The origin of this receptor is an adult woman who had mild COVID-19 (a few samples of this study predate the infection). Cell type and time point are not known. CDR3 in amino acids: CASSLDEVASGYEQYF. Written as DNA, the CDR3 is TGTGCCAGCAGCTTAGATGAAGTGGCGAGTGGATACGAGCAGTACTTC.